The clone carrying this T cell receptor beta chain appeared a few times. The data derive from a study of blood T cell repertoires in COVID-19. In the study overall: Italy, Spain and the United States were the sources of the convalescent and acute COVID-19 samples. Nucleic acid was either cDNA or gDNA, and it came from T cells, B-cell-depleted T cells, or PBMCs.

CDR3 length: 17 amino acids. Germline values: CDR1 SGHDT, CDR2 YYEEEE. V lost 6 bases and J lost 1; bases outside the gene matches: 12. Original processing notes: Amplification with reference gene primers provided the estimates of nucleated cell counts. Generated by immunoSEQ multiplex PCR, the TCRdb table keeps only in-frame clones and is missing some. V and J calls and clone size come straight from that table; D and trimming were deduced from the DNA. The data hold roughly 150,000 clones, with around 82% observed a single time. The chain combines TRBV5-6 with TRBJ2-4; 8 bases agree with TRBD1. The sequenced material came from peripheral blood. The TCR sequence derives from a man between 60 and 70 years old with acute or convalescent COVID-19. CDR3 DNA sequence: TGTGCCAGCAACCCCTCAGGGGGCGCGTTGGCCAAAAACATTCAGTACTTC. Protein: CASNPSGGALAKNIQYF.